The 9 T cell receptor beta chains listed next were all sequenced from one sample in a study of T cell repertoires in cytomegalovirus infection. No antigens are known for them. Each CDR3 protein gets one entry after TCRdb re-called the reads with MiXCR. The sample includes approximately 910,000 distinct CDR3 sequences, roughly a third of them seen just once. Material: cultured CD8+ T cells from PBMCs, obtained from culture after CMV antigen stimulation. The source is a human donor in good health (CMV status not recorded). Some clones in this sample may be carry-over from other donors' samples.

This clonotype has a count of ten or more. The rearrangement links TRBV11-3 to TRBJ2-1; 10 nucleotides agree with TRBD2. The junction had 9 bases not matched to a gene; V was cut back by 5 bases and J by 5 bases. CDR1 and CDR2 (germline): SGHNT, YENEEA. The CDR3 is 16 amino acids. CDR3 nucleotide sequence: TGTGCCAGCAGCCTATACAGCGGGGGGGCAAACAATGAGCAGTTCTTC. Amino acids: CASSLYSGGANNEQFF.

At least ten counts were recorded for this clonotype. The chain carries TRBV7-2 and TRBJ1-5; no definite D call. Trimming cost V 2 bases and J 0 bases, with 8 bases left between them. The CDR3 has 15 residues. CDR1 and CDR2 from the germline V gene are SGHTA and FQGNSA. The CDR3 DNA reads TGTGCCAGCAGCTTACCATATGGTAGCAATCAGCCCCAGCATTTT. The encoded protein is CASSLPYGSNQPQHF.

The chain has TRBV12-3 or TRBV12-4 and TRBJ2-3; D unclear. This CDR3 spans 13 amino acids. With 3 bases removed from V and 2 bases from J, the gap between germline ends came to 6 bases. In nucleotides, the CDR3 is TGTGCCAGCAGTTTTATTGTCACAGATACGCAGTATTTT. It yields the protein CASSFIVTDTQYF.

In its sample, this clonotype was seen many times. The J gene is TRBJ2-3, the V gene TRBV6-1; 9 bases align to TRBD2. CDR1 MNHNS and CDR2 SASEGT come from the germline V gene. After removal of 2 bases from V and 2 bases from J, the junction contained 8 bases not matched to a gene. This CDR3 has 17 residues. CDR3 amino acids: CASSEPAGGLLTDTQYF. The CDR3, as DNA: TGTGCCAGCAGTGAACCAGCGGGGGGCCTACTCACAGATACGCAGTATTTT.

The rearrangement links TRBV10-3 to TRBJ1-2, with TRBD1 as a possible D gene (5 bases). Per the germline V gene, CDR1 is ENHRY and CDR2 is SYGVKD. CDR3 length equals 15 residues. The V gene lost 4 bases and the J gene lost 3 bases, with 15 bases spanning the gap. This CDR3 is CAISVRDDRDYGYTF. The DNA for the CDR3 is TGTGCCATCAGTGTGAGGGACGATAGGGACTATGGCTACACCTTC.

This clonotype was counted a few times. The chain recombines TRBV7-6 with TRBJ1-6, with no clear D. This CDR3 is 17 amino acids long. Trimming took off 5 bases at V and 5 bases at J, with 19 bases between the two ends. Germline CDR1 reads SGHVS; CDR2 reads FNYEAQ. This CDR3 is CASSPNPTVGNNSPLHF. The CDR3 DNA reads TGTGCCAGCAGCCCAAACCCTACCGTGGGTAATAATTCACCCCTCCACTTT. The whole variable domain, filled in from reference TRBV7-6 and TRBJ1-6, reads GAGVSQSPRYKVTKRGQDVALRCDPISGHVSLYWYRQALGQGPEFLTYFNYEAQQDKSGLPNDRFSAERPEGSISTLTIQRTEQRDSAMYRCASSPNPTVGNNSPLHFGNGTRLTVT.

A single count supports this clonotype. This may stem from a read error, because a much larger clone lies one nucleotide away. The rearrangement joins TRBV7-6 to TRBJ2-2; TRBD1 aligns across 10 bases. Germline CDR1 is SGHVS and CDR2 is FNYEAQ. The CDR3 runs to 17 residues. Written as DNA, the CDR3 is TGTGCCAGCAGCATTAAAGACAGGGGGCATTACACCGGGGAGCTGCTTTTT. Translated, it gives CASSIKDRGHYTGELLF.

The V call is TRBV9, the J call TRBJ2-1, with 9 bases lining up with TRBD2. Trimming cost V 2 bases and J 10 bases; bases outside gene matches: 7. This CDR3 contains 14 residues. Germline V gives CDR1 SGDLS, CDR2 YYNGEE. In DNA form, the CDR3 reads TGTGCCAGCAGCGTGGGCGGGGGGGTGCGGGAGCAGTTCTTC. Translation gives CASSVGGGVREQFF. Variable domain in full (rest from reference TRBV9 and TRBJ2-1): DSGVTQTPKHLITATGQRVTLRCSPRSGDLSVYWYQQSLDQGLQFLIQYYNGEERAKGNILERFSAQQFPDLHSELNLSSLELGDSALYFCASSVGGGVREQFFGPGTRLTVL.

The chain carries TRBV5-4 and TRBJ1-1; 7 nucleotides align to TRBD1. Germline lookup yields CDR1 SGHNT and CDR2 YYREEE (reference sequence). The CDR3 has 13 amino acids. The junction had 7 bases not matched to a gene; V was cut back by 3 bases and J by 8 bases. In DNA form, the CDR3 reads TGTGCCAGCAGCTACACCCCGGACAGGGAAGCTTTCTTT. Amino acids: CASSYTPDREAFF.